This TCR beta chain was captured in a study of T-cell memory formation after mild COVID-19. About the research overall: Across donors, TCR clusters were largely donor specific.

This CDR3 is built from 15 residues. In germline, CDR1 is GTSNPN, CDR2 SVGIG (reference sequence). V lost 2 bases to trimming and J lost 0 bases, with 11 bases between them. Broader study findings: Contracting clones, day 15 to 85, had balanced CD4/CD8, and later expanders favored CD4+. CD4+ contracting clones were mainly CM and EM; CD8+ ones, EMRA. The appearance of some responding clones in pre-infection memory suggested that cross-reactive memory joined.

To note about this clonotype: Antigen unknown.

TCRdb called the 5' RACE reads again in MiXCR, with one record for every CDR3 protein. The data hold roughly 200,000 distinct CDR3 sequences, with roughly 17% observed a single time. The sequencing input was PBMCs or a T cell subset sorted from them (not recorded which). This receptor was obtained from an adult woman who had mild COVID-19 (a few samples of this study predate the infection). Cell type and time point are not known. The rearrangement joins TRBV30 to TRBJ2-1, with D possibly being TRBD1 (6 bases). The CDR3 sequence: CAWSRQVSSYNEQFF. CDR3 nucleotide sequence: TGTGCCTGGAGTCGACAGGTGAGCTCCTACAATGAGCAGTTCTTC.